The 20 T cell receptor beta chains reported below all come from one sample, sequenced in a study of tissue T cells after allogeneic stem cell transplantation. The method was immunoSEQ multiplex PCR; TCRdb's version includes in-frame clones alone and lacks a portion of them. In the table there are 25,000 to 30,000 clones, under 95% of which are singletons. The sample in question was blood, obtained before transplantation. The receptors come from an older male donor who later had graft-versus-host disease after an allogeneic stem cell transplant.

The genes are TRBV3-1 (or the pseudogene TRBV3-2) and TRBJ1-1; 9 positions match TRBD1. Germline V lookup: CDR1 LGHDT, CDR2 YNNKEL (reference sequence). This CDR3 has 15 amino acids. J gave up 0 bases and V 3 bases, and 2 bases lay outside the gene matches. This CDR3 reads CASSHGQGMNTEAFF. The CDR3, as DNA: TGTGCCAGCAGCCACGGACAGGGGATGAACACTGAAGCTTTCTTT.

The rearrangement links TRBV7-9 to TRBJ2-7; D is uncertain. There are 13 residues in the CDR3. V was pared by 5 bases and J by 3 bases, with 11 bases between. From germline, CDR1 is SEHNR and CDR2 FQNEAQ (reference sequence). The DNA of the CDR3 is TGTGCCAGCAGCCCGGGCAGGCGCTACGAGCAGTACTTC. As protein: CASSPGRRYEQYF.

This sequence joins TRBV4-2 and TRBJ2-2; D may match TRBD1 or TRBD2 (5 bases each). With 4 bases removed from V and 3 bases from J, the gap between germline ends came to 15 bases. This CDR3 is built from 16 residues. CDR1 is LGHNA and CDR2 is YNFKEQ in the germline V gene. The CDR3 protein is CASSPLGVTYTGELFF. DNA of the CDR3: TGTGCCAGCAGCCCTTTGGGGGTAACTTACACCGGGGAGCTGTTTTTT.

This sequence joins TRBV6-5 and TRBJ2-7; D is unresolved. V lost 3 bases to trimming and J lost 4 bases, with 16 bases between them. Germline values: CDR1 MNHEY, CDR2 SVGAGI. CDR3 length equals 15 residues. In DNA form, the CDR3 reads TGTGCCAGCAGTTATGGTTCAAGAGTGACTTACGAGCAGTACTTC. Protein sequence: CASSYGSRVTYEQYF.

As DNA, the CDR3 is TGTGCCACCAGCAGCCAAGGGCTCGGCTACACCTTC. This gives the protein CATSSQGLGYTF. The V call is TRBV15, the J call TRBJ1-2, with D hard to call. Trimming shortened V by 3 bases and J by 8 bases, and 10 bases separated the two germline ends. The CDR3 consists of 12 residues. Germline V CDR1 and CDR2: LNHNV, YYDKDF (reference sequence).

This clone was counted a single time. The chain links TRBV7-2 to TRBJ2-7, with TRBD2 matching 12 bases. Germline values: CDR1 SGHTA, CDR2 FQGNSA. The ends lost 5 bases at V and 2 bases at J; junction bases unmatched: 7. The CDR3 loop spans 16 amino acids. CDR3 sequence: CASSRSTSGRTYEQYF. CDR3 nucleotide sequence: TGTGCCAGCAGCCGTTCGACTAGCGGGAGAACCTACGAGCAGTACTTC.

The chain couples TRBV4-2 to TRBJ2-3, with TRBD2 identical over 15 bases. The CDR3 consists of 19 residues. V lost 4 bases and J lost 7; bases outside the gene matches: 15. CDR1 and CDR2 (germline): LGHNA, YNFKEQ. The CDR3 nucleotides read TGTGCCAGCAGCCCTCGGACTAGCGGGAGGGTGGAGTTATCGAATACGCAGTATTTT. It yields the protein CASSPRTSGRVELSNTQYF.

This clone was seen only once. The chain uses TRBV5-1 and TRBJ2-6; D is unresolved. This CDR3 is built from 15 residues. Trimming left V 1 base short and J 4 bases short, with 9 bases between. The germline gives CDR1 SGHRS, CDR2 YFSETQ. CDR3 DNA: TGCGCCAGCAGCTTGATGCGGACGGGGGCCAACGTCCTGACTTTC. This sequence encodes CASSLMRTGANVLTF. Supplemented by reference TRBV5-1 and TRBJ2-6, the full variable domain reads KAGVTQTPRYLIKTRGQQVTLSCSPISGHRSVSWYQQTPGQGLQFLFEYFSETQRNKGNFPGRFSGRQFSNSRSEMNVSTLELGDSALYLCASSLMRTGANVLTFGAGSRLTVL.

The chain couples TRBV5-5 to TRBJ1-5; weak D call: TRBD1 (5 bases). CDR1 and CDR2 (germline): SGHKS, YYEKEE (reference sequence). This CDR3 is built from 16 residues. The V end lost 0 bases, the J end lost 6 bases, and 16 bases lay between the germline ends. CDR3 bases: TGTGCCAGCAGCTTGGTAGGCGGGGGAACCGGTCAGCCCCAGCATTTT. Translated: CASSLVGGGTGQPQHF.

V and J are TRBV5-4 and TRBJ1-2, with 11 bases that match TRBD1. CDR3 length equals 17 residues. Germline trimming cut 0 bases from V and 7 bases from J; bases unmatched to any gene: 11. CDR1 is SGHNT and CDR2 is YYREEE in the germline V gene (reference sequence). The CDR3 spells CASSLGVDRGRESGYTF. The CDR3 nucleotides read TGTGCCAGCAGCTTGGGGGTGGACAGGGGGCGGGAGAGTGGCTACACCTTC.

The rearrangement uses TRBV7-9 and TRBJ2-1, with D possibly TRBD1 on 6 matching bases. Deletions cut 10 bases from V and 0 bases from J, with 22 bases between. Germline lookup yields CDR1 SEHNR and CDR2 FQNEAQ (reference sequence). The CDR3 covers 17 residues. The CDR3 here is CAMTKGSTGSSYNEQFF. DNA of the CDR3: TGTGCCATGACAAAGGGAAGCACAGGGAGCTCCTACAATGAGCAGTTCTTC.

The chain links TRBV20-1 to TRBJ1-6; no clear D gene. Germline lookup yields CDR1 DFQATT and CDR2 SNEGSKA (reference sequence). The V and J ends lost 3 bases and 14 bases respectively, with 26 bases between them. The CDR3 is 16 residues long. The CDR3 reads CSASSGPISTLSALHF. The CDR3 coding sequence is TGCAGTGCTAGTTCCGGGCCCATTTCAACTCTCTCGGCCCTCCACTTT.

The chain is built from TRBV27 and TRBJ2-3, with D possibly TRBD2 on 7 matching bases. CDR3 length: 14 residues. From germline, CDR1 is MNHEY and CDR2 SMNVEV (reference sequence). The ends were cut back, 11 bases at V and 2 bases at J, with 17 bases in the middle. The DNA for the CDR3 is TGTGCCCTCAGAGGGGGGAGGGCCACAGATACGCAGTATTTT. Protein sequence: CALRGGRATDTQYF.

This clone was seen a few times. This chain connects TRBV5-5 to TRBJ1-3; D is unresolved. With 0 bases removed from V and 4 bases from J, the gap between germline ends came to 8 bases. Germline values: CDR1 SGHKS, CDR2 YYEKEE (reference sequence). There are 14 residues in the CDR3. CDR3 in amino acids: CASSLGTSGNTIYF. The CDR3 DNA sequence: TGTGCCAGCAGCTTGGGGACCTCGGGAAACACCATATATTTT. The variable domain in full, completed from reference TRBV5-5 and TRBJ1-3, reads DAGVTQSPTHLIKTRGQQVTLRCSPISGHKSVSWYQQVLGQGPQFIFQYYEKEERGRGNFPDRFSARQFPNYSSELNVNALLLGDSALYLCASSLGTSGNTIYFGEGSWLTVV.

The V call is TRBV29-1, the J call TRBJ2-4; D unclear. Trimming took 4 bases from V and 2 from J, leaving 9 bases between them. The CDR3 totals 13 residues. The germline CDR1 and CDR2 sequences are SQVTM and ANQGSEA. CDR3 protein: CSVVLTSKNIQYF. The CDR3 DNA sequence: TGCAGCGTTGTGCTTACTTCCAAAAACATTCAGTACTTC.

The chain couples TRBV6-6 to TRBJ2-3; no firm D call. Germline V gene sequence: CDR1 MNHNY, CDR2 SVGAGI (reference sequence). CDR3 size: 15 residues. Between the trimmed V and J ends, which lost 2 bases and 0 bases, there was a span of 9 bases. The CDR3 bases are TGTGCCAGCAGTTACCAGACGGATAGCACAGATACGCAGTATTTT. This translates into CASSYQTDSTDTQYF.

The chain combines TRBV19 with TRBJ1-2; TRBD1 matches at 9 bases. The CDR3 loop spans 15 amino acids. Germline V CDR1 and CDR2: LNHDA, SQIVND (reference sequence). With V trimmed by 4 bases and J by 6 bases, 9 bases remained unmatched. The CDR3 DNA is TGTGCCAGTAGTACTCAAATCGACAGGGGGGATGGCTACACCTTC. Protein sequence: CASSTQIDRGDGYTF.

The V and J genes are TRBV28 and TRBJ2-7; tentatively, D is TRBD1 (6 bases). Germline V gene sequence: CDR1 MDHEN, CDR2 SYDVKM. V lost 6 bases to trimming and J lost 2 bases, with 20 bases between them. This CDR3 comprises 16 residues. This CDR3 reads CASSPPRDKATYEQYF. For the CDR3, the DNA is TGTGCCAGCAGCCCCCCCCGGGACAAGGCGACCTACGAGCAGTACTTC.

The CDR3 is CASSPPGGRAYGYTF. Written as DNA, the CDR3 is TGTGCCAGCTCACCACCCGGGGGCCGGGCCTATGGCTACACCTTC. The chain carries TRBV18 and TRBJ1-2; tentatively, D is TRBD1 (6 bases). Trimming removed 0 bases at V and 4 bases at J, with 12 bases between. The germline gives CDR1 KGHSH, CDR2 LQKENI. The CDR3 sequence is 15 residues long.

The rearrangement joins TRBV4-1 to TRBJ2-2; 8 nucleotides line up with TRBD2. This CDR3 is built from 17 residues. With 0 bases clipped from V and 0 bases from J, the junction kept 3 bases outside the gene matches. CDR1 MGHRA and CDR2 YSYEKL come from the germline V gene. CDR3 in DNA: TGCGCCAGCAGCCAAGATCCGGGGGGGCCGAACACCGGGGAGCTGTTTTTT. Translation gives CASSQDPGGPNTGELFF.